This TCR beta chain was captured in a study of blood T cell repertoires in COVID-19. At the level of the study: Sources were T cells, B-cell-depleted T cells, or PBMCs; the material itself was cDNA or gDNA.

Trimming took 3 bases from V and 8 from J, leaving 7 bases between them. From germline, CDR1 is SEHNR and CDR2 FQNEAQ (reference sequence). This CDR3 is 11 amino acids long. In the study's own analysis: Amplified reference gene primers provided the basis for estimating nucleated cell counts. Using immunoSEQ multiplex PCR, the repertoire was profiled, and TCRdb retains in-frame clones only, with some absent. Clone size and V and J calls were adopted from that table, with D and trimming inferred from the DNA. The sample lists around 60,000 clones, around nine tenths occurring once. This sequence joins TRBV7-9 and TRBJ1-1; perhaps TRBD1 as D (5 bases). Sequenced: peripheral blood. This TCR was sampled from a man between 65 and 79 years old with acute or convalescent COVID-19. CDR3 protein: CASSFTGEAFF. In nucleotides, the CDR3 is TGTGCCAGCAGCTTTACAGGAGAAGCTTTCTTT.